This TCR beta chain was profiled in a study of T cells in Graves' hyperthyroidism and ophthalmopathy. Study information: The initial diagnosis was the point when peripheral blood was collected, ahead of any treatment.

The V gene lost 0 bases and the J gene lost 4 bases, with 13 bases spanning the gap. Germline V gene sequence: CDR1 SGHNT, CDR2 YYREEE (reference sequence). The length of the CDR3 is 15 residues. RNA transcripts gave rise to amplified TCR beta CDR3 regions. Primed by the HTBI set, a first-round RT-PCR was run on the TCR CDR3. TCRdb analysed the multiplex PCR reads with MiXCR anew, one entry per CDR3 protein. Altogether a few hundred thousand distinct CDR3 sequences are present, approximately 23% being singletons, with the ten largest covering under 65%. The TCR sequence derives from a young man with Graves' ophthalmopathy. The sequenced sample was blood. The chain uses TRBV5-4 and TRBJ2-5; D is ambiguous. DNA for the CDR3: TGTGCCAGCAGCTTGGCCCCCTGGTTTGGAGAGACCCAGTACTTC. Protein: CASSLAPWFGETQYF. The full variable domain, in which reference TRBV5-4 and TRBJ2-5 provide the parts outside the CDR3, is ETGVTQSPTHLIKTRGQQVTLRCSSQSGHNTVSWYQQALGQGPQFIFQYYREEENGRGNFPPRFSGLQFPNYSSELNVNALELDDSALYLCASSLAPWFGETQYFGPGTRLLVL.